This TCR beta chain was sequenced during a study of blood T cells in healthy people across ages. Points from the study as a whole: Considered underestimates were the diversity estimates obtained from one million T cells. Roughly linear declines in TCR beta diversity per million T cells occurred with age.

V lost 6 bases, J lost 6 bases, and 3 bases lay in between. The CDR3 is 10 amino acids. The second PCR ran about 6 to 12 cycles with a sample-barcoded 5' primer and J-beta primers. TCRdb recomputed calls from the 5' RACE reads with MiXCR, one row per CDR3 protein. The sample consists of more than 900,000 distinct CDR3 sequences, just under 30% of them appearing once. This clonotype was recorded many times. Its antigen remains unknown. These data also featured in a second study, about T cells of mothers and their children. As that study records: The study sampled three healthy Caucasian mothers and their six children.

Input material: blood. The V gene is TRBV12-3 or TRBV12-4, the J gene TRBJ2-1; D gene unclear. The sequence came from a middle-aged woman in good health. The CDR3 bases are TGTGCCAGCAGCCTCAATGAGCAGTTCTTC. It is translated as CASSLNEQFF.